A selection of T cell receptor beta chains follows, all from one sample in a study of identical twins. TCRdb analysed the 5' RACE reads with MiXCR anew, one entry per CDR3 protein. The table has 200,000 to 250,000 distinct CDR3 sequences, under 10% seen once. A further study also used this sample, focusing on yellow fever vaccine responses in identical twins.

Sequences were obtained from memory (CD45RO+) T cells sorted from blood. All receptors derive from a woman under 30 in good health. CDR3s include the opening cysteine and the closing phenylalanine or tryptophan. The order of the fields is CDR3 DNA, CDR3 protein, V gene, D gene, clone size, J gene. D genes are given only for firm matches. Part of the rows lack a size; the others show once, few, many or a class for expanded clones.

CDR3 DNA: TGTGCCAGCAGGCAAACGGGAGGCGGGGGTTACGAGCAGTACTTC; CDR3 protein: CASRQTGGGGYEQYF; V gene: TRBV7-2; D gene: TRBD2; clone size: few; J gene: TRBJ2-7
CDR3 DNA: TGCAGTGCTAGGCTCCCAAGGGGGGGCACAGATACGCAGTATTTT; CDR3 protein: CSARLPRGGTDTQYF; V gene: TRBV20-1; D gene: NA; clone size: many; J gene: TRBJ2-3
CDR3 DNA: TGTGCCAGCCGAGACAGGGCTGTGGCTGAAGCTTTCTTT; CDR3 protein: CASRDRAVAEAFF; V gene: TRBV6-1; D gene: TRBD1; clone size: NA; J gene: TRBJ1-1
CDR3 DNA: TGTGCCAGCAGCCCGCTAGCGGGGGGGTGGGAGCAGTACTTC; CDR3 protein: CASSPLAGGWEQYF; V gene: TRBV7-2; D gene: TRBD2; clone size: many; J gene: TRBJ2-7
CDR3 DNA: TGTGCCAGCTCAATCCTTCCTTCGGGGTCCGGGGAGCTGTTTTTT; CDR3 protein: CASSILPSGSGELFF; V gene: TRBV6-1; D gene: NA; clone size: NA; J gene: TRBJ2-2
CDR3 DNA: TGTGCCAGCAGCCATACGACAGGGGTTGGGACCTACAATGAGCAGTTCTTC; CDR3 protein: CASSHTTGVGTYNEQFF; V gene: TRBV11-2; D gene: TRBD1; clone size: many; J gene: TRBJ2-1
CDR3 DNA: TGTGCCAGCAGCCGGGACAGGGGGACTGAGCAGTTCTTC; CDR3 protein: CASSRDRGTEQFF; V gene: TRBV2; D gene: TRBD1; clone size: NA; J gene: TRBJ2-1
CDR3 DNA: TGTGCCAGCAGTACGGCTAGCGGGAGGGCCCGAGATACGCAGTATTTT; CDR3 protein: CASSTASGRARDTQYF; V gene: TRBV25-1; D gene: TRBD2; clone size: NA; J gene: TRBJ2-3
CDR3 DNA: TGTGCCAGCAGCGTAGACCCTCGGGGACTTAACAATGAGCAGTTCTTC; CDR3 protein: CASSVDPRGLNNEQFF; V gene: TRBV9; D gene: NA; clone size: many; J gene: TRBJ2-1
CDR3 DNA: TGTGCCAGCAGACACAAACCGGGACAGGCCTACAATGAGCAGTTCTTC; CDR3 protein: CASRHKPGQAYNEQFF; V gene: TRBV5-5; D gene: TRBD1; clone size: NA; J gene: TRBJ2-1
CDR3 DNA: TGTGCCAGCAGCGCGGGGCAGAACACTGAAGCTTTCTTT; CDR3 protein: CASSAGQNTEAFF; V gene: TRBV2; D gene: NA; clone size: few; J gene: TRBJ1-1
CDR3 DNA: TGTGCCAGCAGCGCCAACCCGGACAGCCTCGGGGGGAAACTGTTTTTT; CDR3 protein: CASSANPDSLGGKLFF; V gene: TRBV2; D gene: NA; clone size: few; J gene: TRBJ1-4
CDR3 DNA: TGTGCCAGCAGTTACGGGATAAGTAGGCGCGACACTGAAGCTTTCTTT; CDR3 protein: CASSYGISRRDTEAFF; V gene: TRBV28; D gene: NA; clone size: few; J gene: TRBJ1-1
CDR3 DNA: TGTGCCAGCAGCTGGTCCCACAGGGAAGAGACCCAGTACTTC; CDR3 protein: CASSWSHREETQYF; V gene: TRBV7-2; D gene: NA; clone size: many; J gene: TRBJ2-5
CDR3 DNA: TGTGCCAGCAGTTGGTGGACGGCAGATACGCAGTATTTT; CDR3 protein: CASSWWTADTQYF; V gene: TRBV12-3/TRBV12-4; D gene: NA; clone size: few; J gene: TRBJ2-3
CDR3 DNA: TGCGCCAGCAGCCAAGAGAAGATCTTTCCAGGGGCCAACTACGAGCAGTACTTC; CDR3 protein: CASSQEKIFPGANYEQYF; V gene: TRBV4-3; D gene: NA; clone size: many; J gene: TRBJ2-7
CDR3 DNA: TGTGCCAGCAGTTTGGGACAGGGGGTTTCAGATACGCAGTATTTT; CDR3 protein: CASSLGQGVSDTQYF; V gene: TRBV6-5; D gene: TRBD1; clone size: few; J gene: TRBJ2-3
CDR3 DNA: TGCGCCAGCTCTCCCCTAGCGGCCAAAAACATTCAGTACTTC; CDR3 protein: CASSPLAAKNIQYF; V gene: TRBV10-2; D gene: NA; clone size: many; J gene: TRBJ2-4
CDR3 DNA: TGCGCCAGCAGCCAAGAAGCGGGAGGATACACCGGGGAGCTGTTTTTT; CDR3 protein: CASSQEAGGYTGELFF; V gene: TRBV4-3; D gene: TRBD2; clone size: NA; J gene: TRBJ2-2
CDR3 DNA: TGTGCCACCAGCAGAGCTGGGAACGGGGGCCGAGAGACCCAGTACTTC; CDR3 protein: CATSRAGNGGRETQYF; V gene: TRBV15; D gene: NA; clone size: NA; J gene: TRBJ2-5
CDR3 DNA: TGTGCCAGCAGCTTACGTCTGACTAATACGCAGTATTTT; CDR3 protein: CASSLRLTNTQYF; V gene: TRBV7-2; D gene: NA; clone size: NA; J gene: TRBJ2-3
CDR3 DNA: TGTGCCAGCAGAAGTAAAGGAGCCGAGCAGTACTTC; CDR3 protein: CASRSKGAEQYF; V gene: TRBV12-3/TRBV12-4; D gene: NA; clone size: many; J gene: TRBJ2-7
CDR3 DNA: TGTGCCAGCAGCCAAAATACCCTAGGATACGAGCAGTACTTC; CDR3 protein: CASSQNTLGYEQYF; V gene: TRBV14; D gene: NA; clone size: many; J gene: TRBJ2-7
CDR3 DNA: TGTGCCAGCGCAAGGGGGGGCGCGGGCGGGGAGCTGTTTTTT; CDR3 protein: CASARGGAGGELFF; V gene: TRBV6-1; D gene: NA; clone size: NA; J gene: TRBJ2-2
CDR3 DNA: TGTGCCAGTATACGGGGAACGAACACCGGGGAGCTGTTTTTT; CDR3 protein: CASIRGTNTGELFF; V gene: TRBV19; D gene: NA; clone size: NA; J gene: TRBJ2-2
CDR3 DNA: TGTGCCAGCAGCTCTCGTCCGAACACTGAAGCTTTCTTT; CDR3 protein: CASSSRPNTEAFF; V gene: TRBV7-9; D gene: NA; clone size: few; J gene: TRBJ1-1
CDR3 DNA: TGCAGCGTTGGCGAGGGGGGCCGGGAGACCCAGTACTTC; CDR3 protein: CSVGEGGRETQYF; V gene: TRBV29-1; D gene: NA; clone size: few; J gene: TRBJ2-5
CDR3 DNA: TGTGCCACCAGCAGAGATGTGGGGTACACCGGGGAGCTGTTTTTT; CDR3 protein: CATSRDVGYTGELFF; V gene: TRBV15; D gene: NA; clone size: many; J gene: TRBJ2-2
CDR3 DNA: TGTGCCAGCAGCTTCTATTCGGCCCGAACTAGCACAGATACGCAGTATTTT; CDR3 protein: CASSFYSARTSTDTQYF; V gene: TRBV11-2; D gene: NA; clone size: NA; J gene: TRBJ2-3
CDR3 DNA: TGTGCCAGCAGTGACACTGGTGGGCAGTATTTT; CDR3 protein: CASSDTGGQYF; V gene: TRBV6-5; D gene: NA; clone size: few; J gene: TRBJ2-3
CDR3 DNA: TGTGCCAGCAGTGGACCAAATCAAGATAATTCACCCCTCCACTTT; CDR3 protein: CASSGPNQDNSPLHF; V gene: TRBV6-1; D gene: NA; clone size: many; J gene: TRBJ1-6
CDR3 DNA: TGTGCCAGCAGCTTACTCTCCCGGCCCAATCAGCCCCAGCATTTT; CDR3 protein: CASSLLSRPNQPQHF; V gene: TRBV7-6; D gene: NA; clone size: few; J gene: TRBJ1-5
CDR3 DNA: TGCGCCAGCAGCCAAGTTTGGCAGGGAGAGACCCAGTACTTC; CDR3 protein: CASSQVWQGETQYF; V gene: TRBV4-3; D gene: NA; clone size: many; J gene: TRBJ2-5
CDR3 DNA: TGTGCCAGCAGTCATTGGACTAAAGAGACCCAGTACTTC; CDR3 protein: CASSHWTKETQYF; V gene: TRBV12-3/TRBV12-4; D gene: NA; clone size: many; J gene: TRBJ2-5
CDR3 DNA: TGTGCCAGCAGCTTGGTGGCAGCCAATCAGCCCCAGCATTTT; CDR3 protein: CASSLVAANQPQHF; V gene: TRBV5-5; D gene: NA; clone size: NA; J gene: TRBJ1-5
CDR3 DNA: TGCGCCAGCAGCTTGAGGGCGGGAGGTCCTCACTATGGCTACACCTTC; CDR3 protein: CASSLRAGGPHYGYTF; V gene: TRBV5-1; D gene: NA; clone size: many; J gene: TRBJ1-2
CDR3 DNA: TGTGCCAGCAGCCGTTTTGCAGGGGACGTAAACGAGCAGTACTTC; CDR3 protein: CASSRFAGDVNEQYF; V gene: TRBV3-1; D gene: NA; clone size: many; J gene: TRBJ2-7
CDR3 DNA: TGTGCCACCAGTGAGGGGACTCTTGGGGGTCAGCCCCAGCATTTT; CDR3 protein: CATSEGTLGGQPQHF; V gene: TRBV24-1; D gene: NA; clone size: many; J gene: TRBJ1-5
CDR3 DNA: TGTGCCAGCAGTGGTGACGGTAGCAATCAGCCCCAGCATTTT; CDR3 protein: CASSGDGSNQPQHF; V gene: TRBV25-1; D gene: NA; clone size: few; J gene: TRBJ1-5
CDR3 DNA: TGTGCCAGCAGCTCCGGCCCGGGACTAGCGGGAAATAGTTACAATGAGCAGTTCTTC; CDR3 protein: CASSSGPGLAGNSYNEQFF; V gene: TRBV11-1; D gene: TRBD2; clone size: few; J gene: TRBJ2-1
CDR3 DNA: TGTGCCATCAGTGACGGACAGAAAAACACCGGGGAGCTGTTTTTT; CDR3 protein: CAISDGQKNTGELFF; V gene: TRBV10-3; D gene: NA; clone size: NA; J gene: TRBJ2-2
CDR3 DNA: TGTGCCAGCAGCGTGAGCGGGAACATTCAGTACTTC; CDR3 protein: CASSVSGNIQYF; V gene: TRBV9; D gene: NA; clone size: many; J gene: TRBJ2-4
CDR3 DNA: TGTGCCAGCAGCCCTCAGGGGGCCGCGGGCTACACCTTC; CDR3 protein: CASSPQGAAGYTF; V gene: TRBV5-4; D gene: TRBD1; clone size: few; J gene: TRBJ1-2
CDR3 DNA: TGCAGTGCTAGAGACCGCAGGGCGGGGGGCAATCAGCCCCAGCATTTT; CDR3 protein: CSARDRRAGGNQPQHF; V gene: TRBV20-1; D gene: NA; clone size: NA; J gene: TRBJ1-5
CDR3 DNA: TGTGCCAGCAGTGACGGGACTAGCGGCACAGATACGCAGTATTTT; CDR3 protein: CASSDGTSGTDTQYF; V gene: TRBV6-4; D gene: TRBD2; clone size: many; J gene: TRBJ2-3
CDR3 DNA: TGCAGTGCTAGACTAGCTCGCCACAGCACAGATACGCAGTATTTT; CDR3 protein: CSARLARHSTDTQYF; V gene: TRBV20-1; D gene: NA; clone size: few; J gene: TRBJ2-3
CDR3 DNA: TGTGCTAGTGCTGGGGGGTCGGAGACCCAGTACTTC; CDR3 protein: CASAGGSETQYF; V gene: TRBV12-5; D gene: NA; clone size: many; J gene: TRBJ2-5
CDR3 DNA: TGTGCCAGCAGCCCCCGCAGGAACACCGGGGAGCTGTTTTTT; CDR3 protein: CASSPRRNTGELFF; V gene: TRBV3-1; D gene: NA; clone size: many; J gene: TRBJ2-2
CDR3 DNA: TGTGCCAGCAGTAGCCGGGACAAGGGCTCCTACAATGAGCAGTTCTTC; CDR3 protein: CASSSRDKGSYNEQFF; V gene: TRBV28; D gene: NA; clone size: many; J gene: TRBJ2-1
CDR3 DNA: TGTGCCACCAGCAGAGATGGACAGAACTATGGCTACACCTTC; CDR3 protein: CATSRDGQNYGYTF; V gene: TRBV15; D gene: NA; clone size: many; J gene: TRBJ1-2
CDR3 DNA: TGCAGTGCTAGAGTTCCGGGAAACACCGGGGAGCTGTTTTTT; CDR3 protein: CSARVPGNTGELFF; V gene: TRBV20-1; D gene: NA; clone size: many; J gene: TRBJ2-2
CDR3 DNA: TGTGCCAGCAGCCCTCACGGCGCTGCCGTTAGAGATACGCAGTATTTT; CDR3 protein: CASSPHGAAVRDTQYF; V gene: TRBV3-1; D gene: NA; clone size: many; J gene: TRBJ2-3
CDR3 DNA: TGCGCCAGCAGCCAAGGGCAGGGGTCTACGAACACCGGGGAGCTGTTTTTT; CDR3 protein: CASSQGQGSTNTGELFF; V gene: TRBV4-3; D gene: NA; clone size: few; J gene: TRBJ2-2
CDR3 DNA: TGTGCCAGTATTAACCCAGAGCAGTACTTC; CDR3 protein: CASINPEQYF; V gene: TRBV21-1; D gene: NA; clone size: NA; J gene: TRBJ2-7
CDR3 DNA: TGTGCCAGCAGCCACCGTTCTAGCTCCTACAATGAGCAGTTCTTC; CDR3 protein: CASSHRSSSYNEQFF; V gene: TRBV7-8; D gene: NA; clone size: many; J gene: TRBJ2-1
CDR3 DNA: TGTGCCAGCGTCCCCGGAGAGTACAATGAGCAGTTCTTC; CDR3 protein: CASVPGEYNEQFF; V gene: TRBV12-3/TRBV12-4; D gene: NA; clone size: many; J gene: TRBJ2-1
CDR3 DNA: TGTGCCAGCAGCACCCAAGGGACGTACTCTCCCTACGAGCAGTACTTC; CDR3 protein: CASSTQGTYSPYEQYF; V gene: TRBV5-5; D gene: NA; clone size: NA; J gene: TRBJ2-7
CDR3 DNA: TGTGCCACCAGCATTACACAGTCGGGTTCTGAAGCTTTCTTT; CDR3 protein: CATSITQSGSEAFF; V gene: TRBV15; D gene: NA; clone size: few; J gene: TRBJ1-1